A selection of T cell receptor beta chains follows, all from one sample in a study of T cell responses to AZD1222 COVID-19 vaccine. The assay was immunoSEQ multiplex PCR, and TCRdb's table has in-frame clones only and misses some. The sample has about 110,000 clones, roughly 84% seen once. The starting material was peripheral blood, obtained on day 0 of AZD1222 vaccination. The receptors derive from an adult in good health. Both conserved end residues are part of each CDR3. A D gene is named only where the DNA matches it firmly. A row's size may be missing; if present it is once, few, many or a size class.

.,TRBV7-2,TRBJ1-2,14,.,TGTGCCAGCAGCCACAGACAGGATCTCTATGGCTACACCTTC,CASSHRQDLYGYTF
.,TRBV5-1,TRBJ1-3,15,TRBD1,TGCGCCAGCAGCTTGGAGGGACAGCCAGGAAACACCATATATTTT,CASSLEGQPGNTIYF
.,TRBV27,TRBJ2-1,15,.,TGTGCCAGCAGTCCACAAGGAACAATCGACAATGAGCAGTTCTTC,CASSPQGTIDNEQFF
.,TRBV6-5,TRBJ1-1,11,.,TGTGCCAGCGGGTGGGTCACTGAAGCTTTCTTT,CASGWVTEAFF
.,TRBV4-3,TRBJ2-1,16,.,TGCGCCAGCAGCCAAGAGGCCGGCGTCGGCGGCAATGAGCAGTTCTTC,CASSQEAGVGGNEQFF
.,TRBV28,TRBJ1-1,15,TRBD1,TGTGCCAGCAGACCAGGGGGGGGACGTCCCACTGAAGCTTTCTTT,CASRPGGGRPTEAFF
.,TRBV5-1,TRBJ2-5,15,.,TGCGCCAGCAGCTTGAACGGGCAGGCACAAGAGACCCAGTACTTC,CASSLNGQAQETQYF
.,TRBV28,TRBJ1-1,11,.,TGTGCCAGCATCCTTTACACTGAAGCTTTCTTT,CASILYTEAFF
.,TRBV9,TRBJ2-4,14,.,TGTGCCAGCAGCGTAGAACAGACCAAAAACATTCAGTACTTC,CASSVEQTKNIQYF
.,TRBV21-1,TRBJ2-7,16,.,TGTGCCAGCAGCAAAGACGGGACAGGAGAAACCTACGAGCAGTACTTC,CASSKDGTGETYEQYF
.,TRBV19,TRBJ1-5,17,.,TGTGCCAGTAGTCAACTCGCCAGGGCGAATAGCAATCAGCCCCAGCATTTT,CASSQLARANSNQPQHF
.,TRBV19,TRBJ1-2,13,.,TGTGCCAGTAGCCCTACAGGGATTCATGGCTACACCTTC,CASSPTGIHGYTF
.,TRBV21-1,TRBJ1-6,15,.,TGTGCCAGCAGCAAAGCAAGGACCTATAATTCACCCCTCCACTTT,CASSKARTYNSPLHF
.,TRBV19,TRBJ2-7,15,TRBD1,TGTGCCAGTAGTCCCAGACAGGGGGATACCTACGAGCAGTACTTC,CASSPRQGDTYEQYF
once,TRBV3-1/TRBV3-2,TRBJ1-5,14,.,TGTGCCAGCAGCCACTCGGGGGGTGATCAGCCCCAGCATTTT,CASSHSGGDQPQHF
.,TRBV19,TRBJ1-1,14,TRBD1,TGTGCCAGTAGTATAGGAGGGGGCGATCCTGAAGCTTTCTTT,CASSIGGGDPEAFF
.,TRBV18,TRBJ2-5,14,.,TGTGCCAGCTCACTCGGGAGTTACCAAGAGACCCAGTACTTC,CASSLGSYQETQYF
.,TRBV30,TRBJ2-3,15,.,TGTGCCTGGAGTGGGACGGGGGCACGCACAGATACGCAGTATTTT,CAWSGTGARTDTQYF
.,TRBV5-1,TRBJ2-7,14,.,TGCGCCAGCAGCTTGTACGGACAGACCTACGAGCAGTACTTC,CASSLYGQTYEQYF
.,TRBV5-4,TRBJ2-5,15,.,TGTGCCAGCAGCTTGGCCGCAGGGGTAGGAGAGACCCAGTACTTC,CASSLAAGVGETQYF
.,TRBV6-6,TRBJ1-1,12,.,TGTGCCAGCACCTCGGGTAGGGCTTATGCTTTCTTT,CASTSGRAYAFF
.,TRBV9,TRBJ2-2,14,.,TGTGCCAGCAGCGTAGGGCCGAACACCGGGGAGCTGTTTTTT,CASSVGPNTGELFF
few,TRBV5-4,TRBJ1-1,16,.,TGTGCCAGCAGCTTGGTCCGGGGCAGCGAGAACACTGAAGCTTTCTTT,CASSLVRGSENTEAFF
.,TRBV30,TRBJ1-2,17,.,TGTGCCTGGAGTCGAAGTATGTCGGGGGGGCGAAACTATGGCTACACCTTC,CAWSRSMSGGRNYGYTF
.,TRBV2,TRBJ2-7,12,.,TGTGCCAGCATTAGCCAAGATCCCGAGCAGTACTTC,CASISQDPEQYF
.,TRBV2,TRBJ2-5,15,TRBD2,TGTGCCAGCATTCGGACTAGCGGGGCCCAAGAGACCCAGTACTTC,CASIRTSGAQETQYF
.,TRBV25-1,TRBJ1-4,16,.,TGTGCCAGCAGTGATCTGGGGGGCAGGGAAAATGAAAAACTGTTTTTT,CASSDLGGRENEKLFF
once,TRBV30,TRBJ2-2,14,.,TGTGCCTGGAGTCCCTTACAGGGTACCGGGGAGCTGTTTTTT,CAWSPLQGTGELFF
.,TRBV11-2,TRBJ1-2,12,.,TGTGCCAGCAGCTTTACAGGGCCCGGCTACACCTTC,CASSFTGPGYTF
.,TRBV5-1,TRBJ1-3,14,TRBD1,TGCGCCAGCAGCTTGGGACAGGGGGCGGACACCATATATTTT,CASSLGQGADTIYF
.,TRBV19,TRBJ2-3,16,.,TGTGCCAGTAGTCCACGGGAGTGGGGGAGCACAGATACGCAGTATTTT,CASSPREWGSTDTQYF
.,TRBV6-5,TRBJ2-2,13,TRBD1,TGTGCCAGCAGACCGGGACAGGGCGGGGAGCTGTTTTTT,CASRPGQGGELFF
.,TRBV3-1/TRBV3-2,TRBJ2-2,15,.,TGTGCCAGCAGCCAAAACGGGCCGGGTACCGGGGAGCTGTTTTTT,CASSQNGPGTGELFF
few,TRBV2,TRBJ2-2,16,TRBD2,TGTGCCAGCAGGTCACTAGCGGGGGGAAACACCGGGGAGCTGTTTTTT,CASRSLAGGNTGELFF
.,TRBV18,TRBJ2-2,16,.,TGTGCCAGCCCTTCCGGAGGGGGAACGAACACCGGGGAGCTGTTTTTT,CASPSGGGTNTGELFF
.,TRBV7-2,TRBJ2-1,16,.,TGTGCCAGCAGCTCCCACATGGGGAGCTCCTACAATGAGCAGTTCTTC,CASSSHMGSSYNEQFF
few,TRBV7-2,TRBJ2-5,13,TRBD2,TGTGCCAGCAGCCGGGAGGTCCTGAAGACCCAGTACTTC,CASSREVLKTQYF
.,TRBV3-1/TRBV3-2,TRBJ1-6,14,.,TGTGCCAGCAGCTACTCATTCAGTAATTCACCCCTCCACTTT,CASSYSFSNSPLHF
.,TRBV7-8,TRBJ1-5,15,.,TGTGCCAGCAGCCAGACAGGCGCGAGCAATCAGCCCCAGCATTTT,CASSQTGASNQPQHF
.,TRBV7-2,TRBJ2-7,14,TRBD1,TGTGCCAGCAGTCGGGACAGGAGCTCCTACGAGCAGTACTTC,CASSRDRSSYEQYF
.,TRBV18,TRBJ2-7,12,.,TGTGCCAGCTCACCACCAGGGTACGAGCAGTACTTC,CASSPPGYEQYF
.,TRBV7-9,TRBJ1-6,14,.,TGTGCCAGCAGCTTAGAAGGGGTACCTTCACCCCTCCACTTT,CASSLEGVPSPLHF
.,TRBV7-2,TRBJ1-4,15,.,TGTGCCAGCAGCTTAGCGCCAGGGGTGGGTGAAAAACTGTTTTTT,CASSLAPGVGEKLFF
.,TRBV3-1/TRBV3-2,TRBJ1-2,16,.,TGTGCCAGCAGCTCTCATGGGATCCAGGCGATGAATGGCTACACCTTC,CASSSHGIQAMNGYTF
.,TRBV24-1,TRBJ2-2,16,.,TGTGCCACCAGTGATTTACGGGGGCAGAACACCGGGGAGCTGTTTTTT,CATSDLRGQNTGELFF
once,TRBV11-3,TRBJ2-3,12,.,TGTGCCAGCAGCTCGAGCACAGATACGCAGTATTTT,CASSSSTDTQYF
.,TRBV28,TRBJ1-1,18,.,TGTGCCAGCAGTTTATTCCTCAGGGGAGGGGAGTGGAACACTGAAGCTTTCTTT,CASSLFLRGGEWNTEAFF
.,TRBV9,TRBJ1-1,14,.,TGTGCCAGCAGCTATGGGACGGAGGTCACTGAAGCTTTCTTT,CASSYGTEVTEAFF
.,TRBV5-4,TRBJ1-1,15,TRBD1,TGTGCCAGCAGCTTAAGGACAGGCACAGTCACTGAAGCTTTCTTT,CASSLRTGTVTEAFF
once,TRBV6-5,TRBJ2-3,15,.,TGTGCCAGCAGTTTCGTCTACTCCGGCACAGATACGCAGTATTTT,CASSFVYSGTDTQYF
.,TRBV9,TRBJ1-6,13,.,TGTGCCAGCAGAAGCTCCTATAATTCACCCCTCCACTTT,CASRSSYNSPLHF
.,TRBV9,TRBJ2-2,16,TRBD2,TGTGCCAGCAACCCGGGGACTAGCGGGGTAACCGGGGAGCTGTTTTTT,CASNPGTSGVTGELFF
.,TRBV7-9,TRBJ1-2,12,.,TGTGCCAGCAGCTTAGTGGAGTGGGGCTACACCTTC,CASSLVEWGYTF
.,TRBV6-2/TRBV6-3,TRBJ1-2,14,.,TGTGCCAGCAGCGAGGACATGCCGAACTATGGCTACACCTTC,CASSEDMPNYGYTF